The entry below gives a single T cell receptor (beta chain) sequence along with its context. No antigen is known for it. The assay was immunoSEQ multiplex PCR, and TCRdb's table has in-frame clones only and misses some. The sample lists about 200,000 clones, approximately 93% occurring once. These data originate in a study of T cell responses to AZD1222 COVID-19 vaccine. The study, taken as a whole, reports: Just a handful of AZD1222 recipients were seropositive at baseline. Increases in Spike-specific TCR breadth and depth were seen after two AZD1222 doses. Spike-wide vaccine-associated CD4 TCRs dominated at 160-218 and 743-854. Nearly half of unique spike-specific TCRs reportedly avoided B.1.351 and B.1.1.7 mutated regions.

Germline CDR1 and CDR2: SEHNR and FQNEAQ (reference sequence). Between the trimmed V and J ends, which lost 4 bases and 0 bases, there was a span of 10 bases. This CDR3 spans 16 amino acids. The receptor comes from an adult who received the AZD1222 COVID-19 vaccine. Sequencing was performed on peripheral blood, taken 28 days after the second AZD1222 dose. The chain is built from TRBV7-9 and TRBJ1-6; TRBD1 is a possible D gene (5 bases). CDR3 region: CASSSPTASYNSPLHF. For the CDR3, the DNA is TGTGCCAGCAGCTCCCCGACAGCCTCCTATAATTCACCCCTCCACTTT.